Below are 10 T cell receptor beta chains sequenced from a single sample in a study of regulatory T cells. Study-wide results and limits: Hydrophobic residues at CDR3 positions 6 and 7 were enriched in conventional CD4+ T cells of CD3G-deficient patients.

The PCR used 52 TRBV and 13 TRBJ primers. Assay: immunoSEQ multiplex PCR; the TCRdb copy retains only in-frame clones and omits some. The sample carries 30,000 to 40,000 clones, over 90% recorded once. These receptors' targets are unknown. The sequenced sample consisted of conventional CD4+ T cells sorted from blood. These receptor sequences come from a child aged 2-15 years with CD3G deficiency.

J is TRBJ1-2 and V is TRBV28, with D hard to call. V lost 6 bases and J 0 bases, leaving 8 bases between the germline ends. The CDR3 runs to 13 residues. The germline CDR1 and CDR2 sequences are MDHEN and SYDVKM. This CDR3 reads CASRNSANYGYTF. CDR3 DNA sequence: TGTGCCAGCAGAAATTCGGCTAACTATGGCTACACCTTC.

CDR3 in amino acids: CASSLYMNTEAFF. DNA of the CDR3: TGCGCCAGCAGCTTATATATGAACACTGAAGCTTTCTTT. The rearrangement uses TRBV5-1 and TRBJ1-1; D is unresolved. V lost 2 bases, J lost 0 bases, and 5 bases lay in between. The CDR3 consists of 13 residues. From germline, CDR1 is SGHRS and CDR2 YFSETQ.

On this clone itself: This sample includes further DNA sequences coding for the same CDR3. The chain joins TRBV5-1 to TRBJ2-7; D is unclear. V gave up 0 bases and J gave up 2 bases, with 9 bases separating them. Germline lookup yields CDR1 SGHRS and CDR2 YFSETQ. CDR3 size: 14 residues. The CDR3 DNA follows: TGCGCCAGCAGCTTGGACCCAGGCCCCTACGAGCAGTACTTC. Amino acids: CASSLDPGPYEQYF.

The chain recombines TRBV7-8 with TRBJ2-1; 13 bases fit TRBD2. V shed 1 base and J 8 bases; nucleotides not matched to a gene: 5. Germline V gene data show CDR1 as SGHVS and CDR2 as FQNEAQ. The CDR3 is made up of 16 amino acids. The CDR3 DNA is TGTGCCAGCAGCTTAGGGACTAGCGGGAGTAGCCATGAGCAGTTCTTC. This encodes CASSLGTSGSSHEQFF.

The chain joins TRBV6-1 to TRBJ1-1; tentatively, D is TRBD1 (6 bases). V lost 4 bases and J lost 1, with 13 bases in between. Germline V CDR1 and CDR2: MNHNS, SASEGT. The length of the CDR3 is 15 residues. This chain's CDR3 is CASSATDRPNTEAFF. As DNA, the CDR3 is TGTGCCAGCAGTGCGACGGACAGACCGAACACTGAAGCTTTCTTT.

The V and J genes are TRBV5-1 and TRBJ2-6, with no clear D. CDR3 length equals 17 residues. The V end was cut by 2 bases, the J end by 0 bases, with 12 bases between. Germline-derived CDR1 and CDR2 are SGHRS and YFSETQ. CDR3 in amino acids: CASSFTAQSSGANVLTF. CDR3 DNA sequence: TGCGCCAGCAGCTTCACGGCTCAAAGCTCTGGGGCCAACGTCCTGACTTTC.

This clone appeared a few times. The chain combines TRBV11-3 with TRBJ2-7; D may be TRBD2 (6 bases). Germline V gives CDR1 SGHNT, CDR2 YENEEA. The V end was cut by 0 bases, the J end by 0 bases, with 6 bases between. The CDR3 is 14 residues long. CDR3 protein: CASSLDGSSYEQYF. CDR3 coding DNA: TGTGCCAGCAGCTTAGACGGGAGCTCCTACGAGCAGTACTTC.

This clone appeared a single time. The V and J genes are TRBV10-3 and TRBJ2-7; TRBD2 is a possible D gene (5 bases). The V end lost 2 bases, the J end lost 2 bases, and 13 bases lay between the germline ends. Germline assignment: CDR1 ENHRY and CDR2 SYGVKD. The CDR3 is 15 residues long. CDR3 nucleotide sequence: TGTGCCATCAGTGAGAACCTAGCAACGGCCTACGAGCAGTACTTC. Its translation: CAISENLATAYEQYF.

Points on this clone: The same CDR3 can be traced to other DNA sequences in this sample. J is TRBJ2-7 and V is TRBV18; the match to TRBD1 covers 7 bases. CDR1 is KGHSH, CDR2 LQKENI, per germline. CDR3 length: 12 residues. J lost 4 bases, V lost 6 bases, and 3 bases had no gene match. The CDR3 region has the DNA TGTGCCAGCTCGCCGACAGGGTACGAGCAGTACTTC. This translates into CASSPTGYEQYF. Together with reference TRBV18 and TRBJ2-7, the CDR3 gives the full variable domain: NAGVMQNPRHLVRRRGQEARLRCSPMKGHSHVYWYRQLPEEGLKFMVYLQKENIIDESGMPKERFSAEFPKEGPSILRIQQVVRGDSAAYFCASSPTGYEQYFGPGTRLTVT.

The chain couples TRBV10-2 to TRBJ2-7; D gene uncertain. The CDR3 has 11 residues. The V end was cut by 8 bases, the J end by 7 bases, with 12 bases between. In germline, CDR1 is WSHSY, CDR2 SAAADI. CDR3 sequence (DNA): TGCGCCAGCGGTGTCCGAGGAGAGCAGTACTTC. Translation: CASGVRGEQYF.